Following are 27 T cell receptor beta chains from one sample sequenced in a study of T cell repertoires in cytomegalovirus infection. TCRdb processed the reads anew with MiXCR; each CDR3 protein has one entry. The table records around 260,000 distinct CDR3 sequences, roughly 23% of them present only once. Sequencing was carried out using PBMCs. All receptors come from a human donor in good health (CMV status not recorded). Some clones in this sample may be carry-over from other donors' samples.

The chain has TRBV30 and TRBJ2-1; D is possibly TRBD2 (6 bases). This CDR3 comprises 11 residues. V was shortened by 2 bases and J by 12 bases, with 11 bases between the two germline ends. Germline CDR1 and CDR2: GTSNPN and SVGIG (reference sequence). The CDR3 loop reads CAWSPGLRQFF. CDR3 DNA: TGTGCCTGGAGTCCGGGACTTCGGCAGTTCTTC.

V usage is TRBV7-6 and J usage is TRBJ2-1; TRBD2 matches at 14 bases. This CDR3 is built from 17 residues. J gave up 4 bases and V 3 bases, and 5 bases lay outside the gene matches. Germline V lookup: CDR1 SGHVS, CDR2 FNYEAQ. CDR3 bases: TGTGCCAGCAGCTTGACTAGCGGGGGGGCGGGGTACAATGAGCAGTTCTTC. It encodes CASSLTSGGAGYNEQFF.

The CDR3: CASSLDLGSNQPQHF. For the CDR3, the DNA is TGTGCCAGCAGCTTAGATTTGGGTAGCAATCAGCCCCAGCATTTT. The chain carries TRBV11-2 and TRBJ1-5; D is ambiguous. Trimming took 0 bases from V and 0 from J, leaving 6 bases between them. The CDR3 runs to 15 residues. Germline V gene lookup returns CDR1 SGHAT and CDR2 FQNNGV.

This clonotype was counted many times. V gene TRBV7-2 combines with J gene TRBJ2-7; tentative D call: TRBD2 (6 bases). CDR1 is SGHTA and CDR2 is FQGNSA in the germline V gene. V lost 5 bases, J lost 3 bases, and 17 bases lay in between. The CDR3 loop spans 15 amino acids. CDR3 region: CASSRGLGPGYEQYV. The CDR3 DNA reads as TGTGCCAGCAGCCGGGGGTTGGGGCCAGGCTACGAGCAGTACGTC.

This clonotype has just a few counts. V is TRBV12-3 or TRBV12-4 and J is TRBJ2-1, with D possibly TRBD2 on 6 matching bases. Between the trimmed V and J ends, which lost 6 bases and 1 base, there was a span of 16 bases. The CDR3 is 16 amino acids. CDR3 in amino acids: CASSPRVLASYNEQFF. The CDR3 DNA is TGTGCCAGCAGCCCCAGGGTCCTAGCGTCCTACAATGAGCAGTTCTTC.

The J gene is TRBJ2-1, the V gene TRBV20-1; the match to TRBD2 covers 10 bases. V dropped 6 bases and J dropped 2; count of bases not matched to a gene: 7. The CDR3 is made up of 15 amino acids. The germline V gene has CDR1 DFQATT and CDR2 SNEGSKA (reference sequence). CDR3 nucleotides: TGCAGTGCAAATAGCGGGAGGAGAACCTACAATGAGCAGTTCTTC. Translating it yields CSANSGRRTYNEQFF.

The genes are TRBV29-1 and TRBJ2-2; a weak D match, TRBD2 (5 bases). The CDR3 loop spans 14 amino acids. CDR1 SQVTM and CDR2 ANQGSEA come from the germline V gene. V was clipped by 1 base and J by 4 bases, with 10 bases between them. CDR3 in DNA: TGCAGCGTTGAAGTTTGGGCGGGCACCGGGGAGCTGTTTTTT. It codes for CSVEVWAGTGELFF.

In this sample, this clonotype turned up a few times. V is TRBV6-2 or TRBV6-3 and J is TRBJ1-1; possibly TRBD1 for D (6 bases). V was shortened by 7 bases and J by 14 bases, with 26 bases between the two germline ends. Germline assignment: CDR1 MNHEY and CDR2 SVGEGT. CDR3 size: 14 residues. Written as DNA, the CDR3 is TGTGCCAGCAACACCCTTCGGACGGGGGCTCCGGGATTCTTT. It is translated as CASNTLRTGAPGFF.

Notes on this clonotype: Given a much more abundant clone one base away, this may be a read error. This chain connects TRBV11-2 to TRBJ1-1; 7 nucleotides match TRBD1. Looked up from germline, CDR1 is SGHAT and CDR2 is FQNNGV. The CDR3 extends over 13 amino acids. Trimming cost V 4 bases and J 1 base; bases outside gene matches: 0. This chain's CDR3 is CASSWTGNTEAFF. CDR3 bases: TGTGCCAGCAGCTGGACAGGGAACACTGAAGCTTTCTTT.

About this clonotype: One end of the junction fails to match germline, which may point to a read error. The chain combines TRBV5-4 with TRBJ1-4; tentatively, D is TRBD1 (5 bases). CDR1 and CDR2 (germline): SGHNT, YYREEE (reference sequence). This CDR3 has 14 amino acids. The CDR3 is CANSLRGTNEKLFF. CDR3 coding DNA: TGTGCCAACAGCTTGCGGGGCACTAATGAAAAACTGTTTTTT.

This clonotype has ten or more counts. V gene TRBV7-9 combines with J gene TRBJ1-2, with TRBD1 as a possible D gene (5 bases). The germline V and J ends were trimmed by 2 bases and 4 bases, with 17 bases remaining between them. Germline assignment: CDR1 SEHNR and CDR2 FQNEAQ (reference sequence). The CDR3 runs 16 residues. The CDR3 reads CASSLWGGDETYGYTF. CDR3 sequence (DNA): TGTGCCAGCAGCTTATGGGGTGGGGACGAGACCTATGGCTACACCTTC.

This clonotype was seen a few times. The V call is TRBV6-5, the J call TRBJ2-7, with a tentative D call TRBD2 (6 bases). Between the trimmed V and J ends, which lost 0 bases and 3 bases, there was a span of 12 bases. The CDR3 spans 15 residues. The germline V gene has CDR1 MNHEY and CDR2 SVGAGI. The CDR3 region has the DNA TGTGCCAGCAGTTACTCGGGGAGGTTCGGCTACGAGCAGTACTTC. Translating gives CASSYSGRFGYEQYF.

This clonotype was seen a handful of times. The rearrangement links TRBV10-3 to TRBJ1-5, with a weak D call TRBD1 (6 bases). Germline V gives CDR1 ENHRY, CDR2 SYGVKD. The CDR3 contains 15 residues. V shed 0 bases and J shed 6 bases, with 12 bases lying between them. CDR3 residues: CAISESAAGVQPQHF. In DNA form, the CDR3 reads TGTGCCATCAGTGAGTCGGCGGCAGGGGTTCAGCCCCAGCATTTT.

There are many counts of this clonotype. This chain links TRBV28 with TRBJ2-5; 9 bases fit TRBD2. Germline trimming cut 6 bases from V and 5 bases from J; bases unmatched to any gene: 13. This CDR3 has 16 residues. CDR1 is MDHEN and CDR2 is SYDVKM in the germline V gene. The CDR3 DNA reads TGTGCCAGCAGACCGACTAGCGGACCGCGAAGGGAGACCCAGTACTTC. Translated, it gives CASRPTSGPRRETQYF.

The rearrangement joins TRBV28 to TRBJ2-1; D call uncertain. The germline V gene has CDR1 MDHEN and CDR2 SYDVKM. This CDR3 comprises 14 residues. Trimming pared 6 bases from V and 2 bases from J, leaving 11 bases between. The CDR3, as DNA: TGTGCCAGCAGGTCACCTAGTGCCTACAATGAGCAGTTCTTC. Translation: CASRSPSAYNEQFF.

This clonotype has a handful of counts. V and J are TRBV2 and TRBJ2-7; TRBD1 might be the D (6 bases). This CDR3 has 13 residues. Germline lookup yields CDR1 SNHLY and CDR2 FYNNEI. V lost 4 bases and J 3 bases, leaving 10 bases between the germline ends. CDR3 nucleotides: TGTGCCAGCAGTGCTAACAGGGTCTACGAGCAGTACTTC. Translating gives CASSANRVYEQYF.

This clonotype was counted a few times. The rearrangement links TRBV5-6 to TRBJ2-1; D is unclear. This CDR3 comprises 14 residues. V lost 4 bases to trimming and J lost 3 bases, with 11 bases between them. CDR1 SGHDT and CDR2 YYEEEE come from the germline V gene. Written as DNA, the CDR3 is TGTGCCAGCAGCCCCTCCCCCGGCTACAATGAGCAGTTCTTC. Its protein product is CASSPSPGYNEQFF.

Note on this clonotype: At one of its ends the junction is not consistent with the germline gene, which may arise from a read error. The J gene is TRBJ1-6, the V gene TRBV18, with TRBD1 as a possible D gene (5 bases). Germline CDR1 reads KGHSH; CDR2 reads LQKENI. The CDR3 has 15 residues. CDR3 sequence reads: CASSPAGAWNSPLHF. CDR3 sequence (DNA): TGTGCCAGCTCACCAGCCGGGGCTTGGAATTCGCCCCTCCACTTT.

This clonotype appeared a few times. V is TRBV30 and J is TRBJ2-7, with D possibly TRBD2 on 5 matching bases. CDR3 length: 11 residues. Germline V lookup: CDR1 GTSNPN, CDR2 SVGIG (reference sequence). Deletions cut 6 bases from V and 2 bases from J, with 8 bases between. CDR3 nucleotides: TGTGCCTGCAGCGGAGCCTACGAGCAGTACTTC. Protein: CACSGAYEQYF.

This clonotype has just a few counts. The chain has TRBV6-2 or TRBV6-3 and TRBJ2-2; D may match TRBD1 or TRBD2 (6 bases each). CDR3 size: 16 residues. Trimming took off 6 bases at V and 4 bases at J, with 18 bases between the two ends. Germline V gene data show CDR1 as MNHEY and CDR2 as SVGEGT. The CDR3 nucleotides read TGTGCCAGCAGGGACCTAACGGGGGCGGTCACCGGGGAGCTGTTTTTT. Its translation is CASRDLTGAVTGELFF.

As DNA, the CDR3 is TGTGCCAGCAGCTTGCACGGGAAGAACACTGAAGCTTTCTTT. Translated: CASSLHGKNTEAFF. This rearrangement joins TRBV7-9 to TRBJ1-1, with unresolved D. Germline values: CDR1 SEHNR, CDR2 FQNEAQ (reference sequence). V was pared by 3 bases and J by 1 base, with 9 bases between. The CDR3 sequence is 14 residues long.

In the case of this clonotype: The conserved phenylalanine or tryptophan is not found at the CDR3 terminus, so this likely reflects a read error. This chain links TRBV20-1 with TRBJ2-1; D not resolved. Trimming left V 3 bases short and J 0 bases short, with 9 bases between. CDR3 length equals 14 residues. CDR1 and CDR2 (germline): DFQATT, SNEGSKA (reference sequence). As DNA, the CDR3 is TGCAGTGCTAGGGGATCGACCTCCTACAATGAGCAGTTCTCC. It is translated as CSARGSTSYNEQFS.

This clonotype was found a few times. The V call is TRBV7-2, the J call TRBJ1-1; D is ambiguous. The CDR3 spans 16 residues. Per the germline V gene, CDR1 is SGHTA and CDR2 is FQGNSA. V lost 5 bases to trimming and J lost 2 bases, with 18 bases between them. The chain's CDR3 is CASSPQPAELNTEAFF. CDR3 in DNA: TGTGCCAGCAGCCCCCAGCCCGCGGAGCTCAACACTGAAGCTTTCTTT.

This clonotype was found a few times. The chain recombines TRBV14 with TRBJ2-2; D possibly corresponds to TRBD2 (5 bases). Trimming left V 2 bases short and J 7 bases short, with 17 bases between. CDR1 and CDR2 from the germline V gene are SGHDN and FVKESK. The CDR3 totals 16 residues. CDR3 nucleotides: TGTGCCAGCAGCCAAACCTGGCGGGTTTCGGGCGGGGAGCTGTTTTTT. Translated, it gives CASSQTWRVSGGELFF. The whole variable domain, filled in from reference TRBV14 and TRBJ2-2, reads EAGVTQFPSHSVIEKGQTVTLRCDPISGHDNLYWYRRVMGKEIKFLLHFVKESKQDESGMPNNRFLAERTGGTYSTLKVQPAELEDSGVYFCASSQTWRVSGGELFFGEGSRLTVL.

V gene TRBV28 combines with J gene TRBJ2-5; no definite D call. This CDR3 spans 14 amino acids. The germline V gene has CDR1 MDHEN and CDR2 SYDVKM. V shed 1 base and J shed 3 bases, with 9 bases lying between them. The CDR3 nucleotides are TGTGCCAGCAGTTTATATATTGCTAAAGAGACCCAGTACTTC. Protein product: CASSLYIAKETQYF.

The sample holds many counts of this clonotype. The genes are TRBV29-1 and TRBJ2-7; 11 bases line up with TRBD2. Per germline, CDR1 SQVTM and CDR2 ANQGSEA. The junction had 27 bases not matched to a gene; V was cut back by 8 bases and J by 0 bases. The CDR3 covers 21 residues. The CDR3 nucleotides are TGCAGCCCTGACCTGGACAGGGTCAGGTCGCGCACTAGCGGGAGCTCCTACGAGCAGTACTTC. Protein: CSPDLDRVRSRTSGSSYEQYF.

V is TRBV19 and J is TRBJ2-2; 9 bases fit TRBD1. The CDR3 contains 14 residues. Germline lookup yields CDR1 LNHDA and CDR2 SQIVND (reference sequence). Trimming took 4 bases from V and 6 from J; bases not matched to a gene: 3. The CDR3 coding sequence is TGTGCCAGTAGTACCCGGACAGGGGCCGGGGAGCTGTTTTTT. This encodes CASSTRTGAGELFF.